This section outlines one T cell receptor (beta chain) sequence together with its context. The antigen it binds to is not known. Base qualities are not provided; no much larger clone lies one nucleotide away. Library method: the immunoSEQ multiplex PCR assay. As stored in TCRdb, this immuneACCESS dataset retains in-frame rearrangements with V and J assigned. A fraction of the clones does not appear; measured against another copy, unresolved V genes explain less than half of the discrepancy, and the remainder lacks a known reason. The table for this sample lists approximately 58,000 clones; roughly 90% of them were counted only once. The ten largest account for over 11% of the sample. From a lookup of the germline V gene, CDR1 and CDR2 are MDHEN and SYDVKM. The V end loses 8 bases and the J end loses 8 bases, and a stretch of 12 bases separates them. The CDR3 starts with the cysteine, ends with the phenylalanine, and has 12 residues. The retained sequence is limited to the CDR3, 36 bases, with the frame set at the first base.

The data were obtained in a study of control samples from healthy donors and cancer patients (TCRdb year 2020). Material: PBMCs. This receptor was taken from a man between 60 and 70 years old with head and neck cancer. The chain couples TRBV28 to TRBJ2-2; the D gene remains uncertain. The CDR3 has the sequence CASGLVEGELFF. The DNA reads as follows: TGTGCCAGCGGCTTGGTTGAAGGGGAGCTGTTTTTT.